This T cell receptor beta chain was recorded in a study of shared clonotypes between healthy human individuals. The repertoire was sequenced with immunoSEQ multiplex PCR; TCRdb's copy has only in-frame clones and lacks some. The table has approximately 640,000 clones, approximately 75% seen once. The CDR3 loop spans 15 amino acids. The V end was cut by 4 bases, the J end by 2 bases, with 15 bases between. Germline CDR1 reads SGHNT; CDR2 reads YYREEE (reference sequence). The receptor was derived from a woman in her 30s in good health. The sample comprised memory CD4+ T cells sorted from blood. Subset reported: CD45RA-negative fraction. The chain is built from TRBV5-4 and TRBJ2-5, with D tentatively TRBD1 or TRBD2 (5 bases each). The CDR3 reads CASSPRTGTQETQYF. The CDR3 DNA reads as TGTGCCAGCAGCCCCCGAACGGGGACGCAAGAGACCCAGTACTTC.